Reported below is one T cell receptor beta chain. This clonotype was observed many times. No cognate antigen has been identified for it. The sample holds no much larger clone one base away, and base qualities are not on file. The patients picked for sequencing were ones in whom flow cytometry had shown an expansion of CD8+CD57+ cells. Every patient had severe acquired aplastic anemia, diagnosed using the International Study of Aplastic Anemia and Agranulocytosis and Camitta criteria. No therapy had been received by the patients at the time of blood sampling. In the study, sorted CD4+ and CD8+ blood T cells from patients with severe aplastic anemia and from healthy subjects underwent deep sequencing of TCR repertoires. In the USA, patient enrollment took place under clinicaltrials.gov protocols 00001620, 01623167, 00001397, 00071045, 00081523 and 00961064. Ficoll-Paque density gradient centrifugation was used to isolate peripheral blood mononuclear cells. Before DNA was extracted, CD4+ and CD8+ T cells were sorted using either FACS or magnetic beads.

Genomic DNA served as template for TCR beta VDJ combination and CDR3 sequence profiling. An Illumina HiSeq 2000 was used for TCR repertoire sequencing. In the authors' own workflow: Repertoires were assessed using TRBV/TRBJ rearrangement plots, CDR3 size and DJ length profiles, and Simpson's diversity index. The most abundant DNA sequence in the deep sequencing data was taken as the immunodominant clone. CDR3 amino acid sequences were screened for sharing across subjects and compared with published repertoires and the VDJdb database. Using fastp trimming at Q25 and MiXCR clonotype assembly, TCRdb reanalyzed the public sequencing data and kept in-frame beta chains. Every entry covers one CDR3 protein and lists the most common genes and DNA from its rows. V and J calls and clone size were set by TCRdb, not the authors. The sample records about 160,000 distinct CDR3 sequences, less than 60% of which are singletons. The ten largest clones take up 2.5% to 3.5% of the sample.

The data derive from a study of CD8+CD57+ T cells in acquired aplastic anemia (dated by TCRdb to the late 2010s). In terms of the full investigation: On average, sorted CD4+ and CD8+ cells yielded about 3 ug of extracted DNA, with a range of about 0.17 to 27.4 ug. CD8+CD57+ expansion was defined as frequency above the mean frequency observed in healthy subjects. The study at large found these results: Although under 35 CD8+ CDR3 sequences were shared by patients and controls, these sequences appeared highly expressed in patients and within the immunodominant clones of patients. Between patients and healthy controls, no significant difference in CD8+ Simpson's diversity was found (P=0.060).

For this chain, trimming is 5 bases at the V end and 5 bases at the J end, and the number of junction bases without a gene match is 15. The cysteine opens and the phenylalanine closes a CDR3 of 17 amino acids. Of the read, only the CDR3 DNA is kept; its 51 bases are in frame from base 1. Taken from the germline V gene (reference sequence), the CDR1 and CDR2 loops are PRHDT and FYEKMQ. The receptor's source is a human donor with aplastic anemia. Sample: sorted CD4+, CD8+, or CD8+CD57+ T cells (not recorded which) from PBMCs. The chain was built from TRBV13 and TRBJ1-2; 9 bases in between match TRBD1. In nucleotide form, the sequence is TGTGCCAGCAGCAGCGGACCGGGGGGACAGGGAGGTTATGGCTACACCTTC. Translation gives CASSSGPGGQGGYGYTF.